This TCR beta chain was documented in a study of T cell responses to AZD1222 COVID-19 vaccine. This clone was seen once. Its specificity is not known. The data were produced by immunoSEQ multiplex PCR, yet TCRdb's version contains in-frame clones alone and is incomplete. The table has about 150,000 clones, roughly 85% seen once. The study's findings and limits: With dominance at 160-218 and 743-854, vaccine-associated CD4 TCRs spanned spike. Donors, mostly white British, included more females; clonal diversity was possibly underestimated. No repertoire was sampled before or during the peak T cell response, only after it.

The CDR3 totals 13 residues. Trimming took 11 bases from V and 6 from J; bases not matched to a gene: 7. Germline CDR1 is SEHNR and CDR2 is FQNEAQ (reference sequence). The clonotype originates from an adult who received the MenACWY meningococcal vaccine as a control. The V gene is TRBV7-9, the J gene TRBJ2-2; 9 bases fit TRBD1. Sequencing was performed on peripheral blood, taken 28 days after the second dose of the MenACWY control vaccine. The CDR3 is CASGQGTSGELFF. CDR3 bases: TGTGCCTCGGGACAGGGAACCTCCGGGGAGCTGTTTTTT.